A selection of T cell receptor beta chains follows, all from one sample in a study of blood T cell repertoires in COVID-19. Here immunoSEQ multiplex PCR was the method, and the copy in TCRdb shows in-frame clones only, minus some. The data contain 30,000 to 35,000 clones, 83% of them singletons. The specimen was peripheral blood. These TCRs come from a man aged 45 to 65 with acute or convalescent COVID-19. CDR3s include the opening cysteine and the closing phenylalanine or tryptophan. Some rows have no size entry. The others give once, few or many, or a class for an expanded clone.

CDR3 length	V gene	J gene	clone size	CDR3 protein
17	TRBV7-8	TRBJ2-5	-	CASSLAHPGGFQETQYF
13	TRBV5-1	TRBJ2-7	-	CASSLRQTYEQYF
13	TRBV3-1/TRBV3-2	TRBJ1-2	few	CASSHPRELGYTF
13	TRBV30	TRBJ1-6	-	CAWSLTGDSPLHF
18	TRBV12-5	TRBJ1-3	-	CASGLTRQGTPSGNTIYF
14	TRBV6-2/TRBV6-3	TRBJ2-2	few	CASSYSRFNGELFF
15	TRBV10-2	TRBJ2-2	-	CASSQRQGGTGELFF
15	TRBV5-1	TRBJ1-5	-	CASSLTGQGAQPQHF
16	TRBV7-6	TRBJ2-7	-	CASSLVAGQSNYEQYF
18	TRBV4-1	TRBJ2-1	-	CASSQPRTSGRRTREQFF
13	TRBV18	TRBJ1-1	-	CASSPQGADEAFF